The T cell receptor beta chain under discussion was sequenced for a study of blood T cell repertoires in COVID-19. Looking at the study overall: Material from acute and convalescent COVID-19 was sourced from the United States, Italy and Spain. The cDNA or gDNA used as material had been derived from T cells, B-cell-depleted T cells, or PBMCs.

TCRdb keeps only in-frame clones here, not all; method: immunoSEQ multiplex PCR. The top ten clones hold about a sixth of a sample with some 28,000 clones, around nine tenths of them seen once. The table lists this clone with a few counts. The receptor was derived from a human donor in a cohort sampled during active COVID-19. The sample taken for sequencing was peripheral blood.

CDR3 loop: CASSPGGRLYEQYF. The CDR3 nucleotides read TGTGCCAGCAGTCCAGGGGGTCGCCTCTACGAGCAGTACTTC. The chain combines TRBV6-6 with TRBJ2-7; TRBD1 agrees at 7 bases. CDR1 is MNHNY and CDR2 is SVGAGI in the germline V gene (reference sequence). The CDR3 totals 14 residues. Trimming at V came to 5 bases and at J to 3 bases, leaving 7 bases not matched to a gene.